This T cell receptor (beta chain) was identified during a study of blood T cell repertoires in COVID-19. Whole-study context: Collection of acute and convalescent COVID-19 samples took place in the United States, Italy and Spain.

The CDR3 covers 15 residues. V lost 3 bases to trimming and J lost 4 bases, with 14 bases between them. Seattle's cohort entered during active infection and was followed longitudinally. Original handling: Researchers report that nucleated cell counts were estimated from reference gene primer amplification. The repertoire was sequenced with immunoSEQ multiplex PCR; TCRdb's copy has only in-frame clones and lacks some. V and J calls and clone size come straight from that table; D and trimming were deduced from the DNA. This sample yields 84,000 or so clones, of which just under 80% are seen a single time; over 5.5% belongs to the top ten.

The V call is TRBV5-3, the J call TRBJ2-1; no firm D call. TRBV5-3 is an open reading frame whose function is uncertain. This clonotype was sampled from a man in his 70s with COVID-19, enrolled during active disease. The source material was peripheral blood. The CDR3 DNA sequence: TGTGCCAGAAGCTCCCCTAGAGTTCAGTACAATGAGCAGTTCTTC. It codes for CARSSPRVQYNEQFF.